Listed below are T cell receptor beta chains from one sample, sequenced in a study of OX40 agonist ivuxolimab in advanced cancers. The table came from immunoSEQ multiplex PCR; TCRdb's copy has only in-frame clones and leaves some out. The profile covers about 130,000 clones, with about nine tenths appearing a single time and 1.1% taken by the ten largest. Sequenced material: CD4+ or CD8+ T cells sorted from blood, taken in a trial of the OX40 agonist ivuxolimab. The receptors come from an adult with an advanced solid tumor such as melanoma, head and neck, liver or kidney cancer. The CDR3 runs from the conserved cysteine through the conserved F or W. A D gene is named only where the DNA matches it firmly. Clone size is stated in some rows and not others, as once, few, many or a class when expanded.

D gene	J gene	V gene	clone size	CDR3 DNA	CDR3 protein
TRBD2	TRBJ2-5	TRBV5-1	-	TGCGCCAGCAGCTCCTGGACTAGCGGGAGGGCCCAAGAGACCCAGTACTTC	CASSSWTSGRAQETQYF
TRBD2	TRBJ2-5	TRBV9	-	TGTGCCAGCAGCTCAGCACGGACTAGCCCCCAAGAGACCCAGTACTTC	CASSSARTSPQETQYF
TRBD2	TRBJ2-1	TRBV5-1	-	TGCGCCAGCAGCTTGGATCCAGCGGGAGGTGAGCAGTTCTTC	CASSLDPAGGEQFF
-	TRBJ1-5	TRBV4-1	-	TGCGCCAGCAGCCAGGGGGGCGGTCAGCCCCAGCATTTT	CASSQGGGQPQHF
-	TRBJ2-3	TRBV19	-	TGTGCCAGTGGCCGGGCCACTAATTCCATCACAGATACGCAGTATTTT	CASGRATNSITDTQYF
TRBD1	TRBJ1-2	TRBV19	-	TGTGCCAGTAGTCTCGACAGGGAGACGTCCCGCGGCTACACCTTC	CASSLDRETSRGYTF
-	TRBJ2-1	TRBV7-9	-	TGTGCCAGCAGCACGCAGGGGTTTACCTACAATGAGCAGTTCTTC	CASSTQGFTYNEQFF
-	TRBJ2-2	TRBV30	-	TGTGCCTGGAGTGACGTAGCGGCGAACACCGGGGAGCTGTTTTTT	CAWSDVAANTGELFF
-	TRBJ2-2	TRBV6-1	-	TGTGCCAGCAGCCAGCCCGGGAGAGGCACCGGGGAGCTGTTTTTT	CASSQPGRGTGELFF
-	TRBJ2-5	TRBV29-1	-	TGCAGCGTTGCCCCACAGGCGGGACAAGAGACCCAGTACTTC	CSVAPQAGQETQYF
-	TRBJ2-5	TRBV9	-	TGTGCCAGCAGCGATGGGGACCGACTTTCCCAAGAGACCCAGTACTTC	CASSDGDRLSQETQYF
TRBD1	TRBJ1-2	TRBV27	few	TGTGCCAGCAGCCCTGCCACGGGACAGCCGGGTGGCTACACCTTC	CASSPATGQPGGYTF
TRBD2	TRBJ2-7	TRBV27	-	TGTGCCAGCAGTTTAGGACTAGCGGGGACCTACGAGCAGTACTTC	CASSLGLAGTYEQYF
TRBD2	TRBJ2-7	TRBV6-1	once	TGTGCCAGCAGTGAATTCCCTAGCGGGAGTAAAGAGCAGTACTTC	CASSEFPSGSKEQYF
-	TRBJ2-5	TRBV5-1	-	TGCGCCAGCAGCTTGGAGGGGCCCCAGTACTTC	CASSLEGPQYF
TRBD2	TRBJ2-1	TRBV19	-	TGTGCCAGTAGTATAGGCGGGAGTCATTACAATGAGCAGTTCTTC	CASSIGGSHYNEQFF
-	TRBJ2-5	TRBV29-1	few	TGCAGCGTATCGACAGGTGACGAGACCCAGTACTTC	CSVSTGDETQYF
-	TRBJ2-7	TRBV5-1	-	TGCGCCAGCAGCGATAGTTACGAGCAGTACTTC	CASSDSYEQYF
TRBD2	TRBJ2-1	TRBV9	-	TGTGCCAGCAGCGTGGGGACTAGCGGGACCTACAATGAGCAGTTCTTC	CASSVGTSGTYNEQFF
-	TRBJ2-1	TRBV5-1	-	TGCGCCAGCAGCTTGCAGGCCGACAATGAGCAGTTCTTC	CASSLQADNEQFF
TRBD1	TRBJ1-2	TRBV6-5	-	TGTGCCAGCAGTCCCCTGACAGGGACTCTCTATGGCTACACCTTC	CASSPLTGTLYGYTF
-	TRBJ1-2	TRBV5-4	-	TGTGCCAGCAGCTTGGAGGGGTTAGGTGGCTACACCTTC	CASSLEGLGGYTF
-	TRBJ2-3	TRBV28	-	TGTGCCAGCAGTTTGGGCCGTGGTACGCAGTATTTT	CASSLGRGTQYF
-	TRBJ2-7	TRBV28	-	TGTGCCAGCAGCCAGACTACCCCCTACGAGCAGTACTTC	CASSQTTPYEQYF
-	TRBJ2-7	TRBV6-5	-	TGTGCCAGCAGTTACGAAATACCCAGCTCCTACGAGCAGTACTTC	CASSYEIPSSYEQYF
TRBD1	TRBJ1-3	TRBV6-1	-	TGTGCCAGCAGTGAATTGGGACAGCCAGGAAACACCATATATTTT	CASSELGQPGNTIYF
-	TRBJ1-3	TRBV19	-	TGTGCCAGTAGTATATTCGGCTTCTCTGGAAACACCATATATTTT	CASSIFGFSGNTIYF
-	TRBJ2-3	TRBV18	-	TGTGCCAGCTCACCACCGTGGTCCTCGGATAGCACAGATACGCAGTATTTT	CASSPPWSSDSTDTQYF
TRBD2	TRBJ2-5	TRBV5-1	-	TGCGCCAGCAGCTTGGACGGACTAGCGGGACCGGAGACCCAGTACTTC	CASSLDGLAGPETQYF
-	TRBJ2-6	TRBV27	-	TGTGCCAGCAGTTTCCCTGGGGCCAACGTCCTGACTTTC	CASSFPGANVLTF
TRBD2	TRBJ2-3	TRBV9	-	TGTGCCAGCAGCGTAGGTGTAGCGGGAGCCGATACGCAGTATTTT	CASSVGVAGADTQYF
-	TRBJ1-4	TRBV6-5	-	TGTGCCAGCAGTGGGGGAGGGGGTGTTAATGAAAAACTGTTTTTT	CASSGGGGVNEKLFF
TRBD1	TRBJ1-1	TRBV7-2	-	TGTGCCAGCAGCGCACGGGGACAGGGGATTGCTGAAGCTTTCTTT	CASSARGQGIAEAFF
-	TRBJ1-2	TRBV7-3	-	TGTGCCAGCAGCTTACACCCGGGGGCTGGCTATGGCTACACCTTC	CASSLHPGAGYGYTF
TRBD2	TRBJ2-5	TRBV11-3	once	TGTGCCAGCAGCCGGGGGACTAGCGCTTACCAAGAGACCCAGTACTTC	CASSRGTSAYQETQYF
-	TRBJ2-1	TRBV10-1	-	TGCGCCAGCAGTAATAGTAATGAGCAGTTCTTC	CASSNSNEQFF
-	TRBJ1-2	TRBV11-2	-	TGTGCCAGCAGCTTAGAACAGGTCGAACAGCATGGCTACACCTTC	CASSLEQVEQHGYTF
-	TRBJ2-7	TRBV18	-	TGTGCCAGCTCACCAAGTACCCACGAGCAGTACTTC	CASSPSTHEQYF
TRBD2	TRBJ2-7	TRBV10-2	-	TGCGCCAGCAGTGAGCGGGGACTAGCGGTTCCCGAGCAGTACTTC	CASSERGLAVPEQYF
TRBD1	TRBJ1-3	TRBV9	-	TGTGCCAGCAGCGCGACAGGGAGCATGGACACCATATATTTT	CASSATGSMDTIYF
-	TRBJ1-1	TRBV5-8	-	TGTGCCAGCAGCTTATGGCGGGTGAACACTGAAGCTTTCTTT	CASSLWRVNTEAFF
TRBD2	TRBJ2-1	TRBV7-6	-	TGTGCCAGCAGCTTGGCGGGAGGGGGCAATGAGCAGTTCTTC	CASSLAGGGNEQFF
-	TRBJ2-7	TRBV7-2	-	TGTGCCAGCAGCACCGGCTACGAGCAGTACTTC	CASSTGYEQYF
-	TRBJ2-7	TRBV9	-	TGTGCCAGCAGCGTAGGCGCAGGAGAGTACGAGCAGTACTTC	CASSVGAGEYEQYF
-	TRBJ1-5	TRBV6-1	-	TGTGCCAGCAGGGTCGAACTTGATCAGCCCCAGCATTTT	CASRVELDQPQHF
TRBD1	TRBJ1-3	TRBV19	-	TGTGCCAGTAGTAGGCGACAGGGGTTAACTGGAAACACCATATATTTT	CASSRRQGLTGNTIYF
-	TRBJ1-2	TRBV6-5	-	TGTGCCAGCAGTTACCTTACAGGGCTTAATGGCTACACCTTC	CASSYLTGLNGYTF
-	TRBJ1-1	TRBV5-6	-	TGTGCCAGCAGCTTGGTGAGGGCAAACACTGAAGCTTTCTTT	CASSLVRANTEAFF
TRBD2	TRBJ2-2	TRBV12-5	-	TGTGCTAGTGGGAGGGAGGGTGACACCGGGGAGCTGTTTTTT	CASGREGDTGELFF
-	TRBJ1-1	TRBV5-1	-	TGCGCCAGCAGCTTGGCCGCAGGGCTGAGGACTGAAGCTTTCTTT	CASSLAAGLRTEAFF
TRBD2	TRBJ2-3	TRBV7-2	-	TGTGCCAGCAGCTCCCGCCCGGGACTAGCAGATACGCAGTATTTT	CASSSRPGLADTQYF
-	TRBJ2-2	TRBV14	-	TGTGCCAGCAGCCAAGACGTCCGACACCCTTCGAACACCGGGGAGCTGTTTTTT	CASSQDVRHPSNTGELFF
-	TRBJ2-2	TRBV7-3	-	TGTGCCAGCGCGCACGGGGTCCCCGGGGAGCTGTTTTTT	CASAHGVPGELFF
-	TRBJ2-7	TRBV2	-	TGTGCCAGCAGTGGCGGCTACGAGCAGTACTTC	CASSGGYEQYF
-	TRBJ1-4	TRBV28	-	TGTGCCAGCAATACCTGTGGACTGTTTTTT	CASNTCGLFF
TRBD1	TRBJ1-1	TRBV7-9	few	TGTGCCAGCAGCACCTCGACAGGGGAGAACACTGAAGCTTTCTTT	CASSTSTGENTEAFF
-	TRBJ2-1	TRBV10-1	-	TGCGCCAGCAGTGAGAGGACGGCGGCTCCTGATGAGCAGTTCTTC	CASSERTAAPDEQFF
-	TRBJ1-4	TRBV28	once	TGTGCCAGCTCCACATCAAGGACAGCATCTAGAGCTAATGAAAAACTGTTTTTT	CASSTSRTASRANEKLFF
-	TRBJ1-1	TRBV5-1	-	TGCGCCAGCAGCTTGAACAGGGCGACTGAAGCTTTCTTT	CASSLNRATEAFF
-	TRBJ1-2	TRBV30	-	TGTGCCTGGAGTGTTTGGGGGTTTGGCTACACCTTC	CAWSVWGFGYTF